What follows is one T cell receptor beta chain and its context. These data come from a study of blood T cells in healthy people across ages. This CDR3 comprises 13 residues. Trimming took 10 bases from V and 2 from J, leaving 14 bases between them. In germline, CDR1 is MDHEN, CDR2 SYDVKM. Then a second PCR, running roughly 7 to 11 cycles, was carried out with a sample-barcoded 5' primer and a J-beta primer mix. One entry per CDR3 protein results from TCRdb running MiXCR on the 5' RACE reads. This repertoire shows some 1,800,000 distinct CDR3 sequences, around 42% found once; its top ten account for about 23%.

The chain carries TRBV28 and TRBJ1-2, with a possible D match to TRBD1 (5 bases). The source material was blood. This TCR came from a human donor in good health. The CDR3 is CANARGKNYGYTF. The CDR3 coding sequence is TGTGCCAACGCACGGGGGAAGAACTATGGCTACACCTTC.